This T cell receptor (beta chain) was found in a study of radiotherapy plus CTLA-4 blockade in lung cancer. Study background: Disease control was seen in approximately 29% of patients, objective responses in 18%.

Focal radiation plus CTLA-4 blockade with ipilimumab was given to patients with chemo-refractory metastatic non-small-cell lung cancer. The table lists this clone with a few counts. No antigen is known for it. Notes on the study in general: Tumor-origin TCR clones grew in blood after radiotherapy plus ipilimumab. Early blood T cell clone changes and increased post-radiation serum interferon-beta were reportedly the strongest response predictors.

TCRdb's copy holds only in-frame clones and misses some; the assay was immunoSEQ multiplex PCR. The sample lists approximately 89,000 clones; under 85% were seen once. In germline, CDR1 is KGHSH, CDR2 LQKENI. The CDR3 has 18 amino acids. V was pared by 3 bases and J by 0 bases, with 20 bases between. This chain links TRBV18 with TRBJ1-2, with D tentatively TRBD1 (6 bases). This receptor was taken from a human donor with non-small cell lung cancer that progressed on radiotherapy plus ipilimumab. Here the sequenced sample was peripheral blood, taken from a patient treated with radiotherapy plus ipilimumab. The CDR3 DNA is TGTGCCAGCTCACCTATGACAGGCGGGTACAAAGCTAACTATGGCTACACCTTC. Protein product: CASSPMTGGYKANYGYTF.